The present T cell receptor (beta chain) was sequenced within a study of blood T cell repertoires in COVID-19 (dated by TCRdb to 2018 to 2021). With regard to the full study: Samples from collaborators originated in the United States, Italy and Spain and spanned both the acute and convalescent phases of COVID-19. Samples came from the ongoing ImmuneRACE study (first 160 participants) plus 1,254 subjects from 6 global collaborators. The repertoires were released in a freely available public database intended as a resource for research on the immune response to SARS-CoV-2. Nearly every sample came with metadata listing a de-identified subject ID, COVID-19 status, age in years and sex. HLA class I and class II types, where available, came from metadata supplied by the sample provider rather than from assay-based typing. Subjects who had been exposed to COVID-19, were actively infected with it, or had recovered from it provided the deeply sampled blood TCRbeta repertoires that made up the dataset. The material from the prospective study consisted of cDNA or gDNA derived from T cells, B-cell-depleted T cells, or PBMCs.

From the germline V gene (reference sequence), CDR1 is SEHNR and CDR2 is FQNEAQ. Ends trimmed: V by 2 bases, J by 4 bases; bases unmatched to a gene: 13. From the cysteine through the phenylalanine, the CDR3 covers 18 amino acids. Only the CDR3 part of the read is kept: 54 bases, read in frame from the first base. TCRbeta CDR3 regions were amplified from genomic DNA by means of the immunoSEQ Assay, a bias-controlled multiplex PCR. Per the authors' processing: The number of nucleated cells in each sample was estimated from the amplification of reference gene primers within the assay. Sequence reads were collapsed and filtered to measure the absolute abundance of every unique TCRbeta CDR3 rearrangement. Productive Simpson clonality was computed per sample as the square root of Simpson's diversity index over productive rearrangements. TCRdb retrieved this table from immuneACCESS and kept in-frame rearrangements only. Not all clones are present; in checked studies, unresolved V genes account for under half, and no reason is known for the remainder. V, J and clone size reflect that table, while D and trimming were determined from the DNA. This sample lists roughly 250,000 clones; approximately 84% were detected once. Clones ranked in the top ten supply more than 15% of the sample.

This clone occurred a few times. Its antigen is not yet known. No clone much larger than this one lies a single base away; base qualities are absent. What the authors observed across the whole study: The amount of clinical and demographic metadata varied by source and participant and was provided uncurated.

One collaborating source in Seattle enrolled patients while the patients were actively infected and followed the patients over time throughout the course of disease. Whole blood was collected in K2EDTA tubes by collaborating institutions according to the institutions' own protocols. For TCRbeta analysis, collaborators shipped samples as frozen whole blood, isolated PBMCs, or DNA extracted from either of those sample types. This chain joins TRBV7-9 to TRBJ2-7, with TRBD1 identical over 11 junction bases. The sequence was obtained from a person between 70 and 80 years old with COVID-19, enrolled during active disease. The sequenced sample consisted of peripheral blood. The nucleotide sequence reads as follows: TGTGCCAGCAGCTTACCCGGGACAGGGGGATCGGGGATTTACGAGCAGTACTTC. Its coded protein is CASSLPGTGGSGIYEQYF.